The rows below give T cell receptor beta chains drawn from one sample of a study of Ad26.COV2.S vaccination and SARS-CoV-2 variants. Using immunoSEQ multiplex PCR, the repertoire was profiled, and TCRdb retains in-frame clones only, with some absent. This sample carries 430,000 or so clones, nearly 90% of them seen once, and the ten largest clones take 2% to 3%. Sequencing was performed on peripheral blood, taken in a trial of Ad26.COV2.S vaccine versus placebo. The receptors originated from a person between 18 and 59 years old who received the Ad26.COV2.S COVID-19 vaccine or a placebo. The CDR3 runs from the conserved cysteine through the conserved F or W. Each record gives: V gene, J gene, CDR3 protein.

V gene: TRBV3-1/TRBV3-2
J gene: TRBJ2-2
CDR3 protein: CASSQEYPGELFF

V gene: TRBV7-2
J gene: TRBJ2-7
CDR3 protein: CASSLRRNLPGEQYF

V gene: TRBV5-6
J gene: TRBJ2-7
CDR3 protein: CASSLRRTSYEQYF

V gene: TRBV2
J gene: TRBJ1-5
CDR3 protein: CASSLGAAYGNQPQHF

V gene: TRBV5-1
J gene: TRBJ2-6
CDR3 protein: CASSRSWGNVYSGANVLTF

V gene: TRBV19
J gene: TRBJ2-3
CDR3 protein: CASSIARFTDTQYF

V gene: TRBV6-2/TRBV6-3
J gene: TRBJ2-2
CDR3 protein: CASSHPGQGNTGELFF

V gene: TRBV6-1
J gene: TRBJ1-3
CDR3 protein: CASSEGAMGSGNTIYF

V gene: TRBV7-2
J gene: TRBJ2-1
CDR3 protein: CASSFAGTGAYNEQFF

V gene: TRBV27
J gene: TRBJ1-6
CDR3 protein: CASSVVWYRDNSPLHF

V gene: TRBV25-1
J gene: TRBJ1-4
CDR3 protein: CASSDYRRRGANEKLFF

V gene: TRBV2
J gene: TRBJ2-3
CDR3 protein: CASSLDSGRHTQYF

V gene: TRBV6-2/TRBV6-3
J gene: TRBJ2-5
CDR3 protein: CASSYAQLETQYF

V gene: TRBV9
J gene: TRBJ2-7
CDR3 protein: CASSAGTNYEQYF

V gene: TRBV4-3
J gene: TRBJ2-2
CDR3 protein: CASSQPGHVGELFF

V gene: TRBV7-2
J gene: TRBJ2-1
CDR3 protein: CASSLVVGGLAGEQFF

V gene: TRBV12-3/TRBV12-4
J gene: TRBJ1-2
CDR3 protein: CASSRAAVIDYTF

V gene: TRBV10-3
J gene: TRBJ2-5
CDR3 protein: CAISEIRSETQYF

V gene: TRBV10-3
J gene: TRBJ2-5
CDR3 protein: CATGGSLETQYF

V gene: TRBV4-2
J gene: TRBJ1-1
CDR3 protein: CASKITGVSTEAFF

V gene: TRBV18
J gene: TRBJ2-3
CDR3 protein: CASSPTIRPSSTDTQYF

V gene: TRBV7-9
J gene: TRBJ1-3
CDR3 protein: CALAGRGSGNTIYF

V gene: TRBV9
J gene: TRBJ2-7
CDR3 protein: CASSVGGSGYEQYF

V gene: TRBV18
J gene: TRBJ1-3
CDR3 protein: CASSPRMSAGNTIYF

V gene: TRBV28
J gene: TRBJ1-2
CDR3 protein: CASRPLAGGYGYTF

V gene: TRBV9
J gene: TRBJ2-1
CDR3 protein: CASSVQGTSYYNEQFF

V gene: TRBV2
J gene: TRBJ1-2
CDR3 protein: CASSVAVFSNYGYTF

V gene: TRBV7-8
J gene: TRBJ2-1
CDR3 protein: CASGSESGRLYNEQFF

V gene: TRBV19
J gene: TRBJ1-2
CDR3 protein: CASSIGGGGHYGYTF

V gene: TRBV3-1/TRBV3-2
J gene: TRBJ2-2
CDR3 protein: CASSQAPLAGETGELFF

V gene: TRBV11-3
J gene: TRBJ2-2
CDR3 protein: CASSLDLLGGFTGELFF

V gene: TRBV19
J gene: TRBJ2-2
CDR3 protein: CASSIDLDRGRTGELFF

V gene: TRBV5-1
J gene: TRBJ2-1
CDR3 protein: CASSLYPGTYNEQFF

V gene: TRBV19
J gene: TRBJ2-1
CDR3 protein: CATPGRLAGVLGSYNEQFF

V gene: TRBV5-1
J gene: TRBJ2-4
CDR3 protein: CASSFGLAGIINIQYF

V gene: TRBV28
J gene: TRBJ1-6
CDR3 protein: CASSFRALFSNSPLHF

V gene: TRBV6-5
J gene: TRBJ2-5
CDR3 protein: CASSYRPGETQYF

V gene: TRBV27
J gene: TRBJ1-2
CDR3 protein: CASSFGGAWGYTF

V gene: TRBV3-1/TRBV3-2
J gene: TRBJ2-4
CDR3 protein: CASSQGPDRVAKNIQYF

V gene: TRBV19
J gene: TRBJ2-3
CDR3 protein: CASSALTIRDRQTVDTQYF

V gene: TRBV11-3
J gene: TRBJ2-2
CDR3 protein: CASSFGGTANTGELFF

V gene: TRBV6-6
J gene: TRBJ1-4
CDR3 protein: CASLRGPNEKLFF

V gene: TRBV5-1
J gene: TRBJ2-5
CDR3 protein: CASSLGGRMGGETQYF

V gene: TRBV25-1
J gene: TRBJ2-1
CDR3 protein: CASSGGRGRQDEQFF

V gene: TRBV12-3/TRBV12-4
J gene: TRBJ2-5
CDR3 protein: CASRWGETQYF